The 10 T cell receptor beta chains listed next were all sequenced from one sample in a study of cytomegalovirus exposure and HLA in healthy donors (dated by TCRdb to the late 2010s). Library construction relied on the immunoSEQ multiplex PCR assay. For the multiplex PCR, a mixture combining 60 forward primers for TCR Vbeta segments and 13 reverse primers for TCR Jbeta segments was used. What TCRdb holds here is the immuneACCESS table cut down to in-frame rearrangements. Part of the clones is not present; checked against another copy, under half of the missing clones reflect an unresolved V gene, and the others are unexplained. The sample has approximately 140,000 clones on record, around 78% of them singletons. Of the sample, roughly 2.8% falls within the top ten clones. Sequenced input: PBMCs. Receptors originate from a male donor in good health and CMV-seronegative.

This clone has more than one count but fewer than ten. The chain recombines TRBV6-6 with TRBJ2-5, with 13 nucleotides matching TRBD2. The CDR3 covers 16 residues. Germline V gene data show CDR1 as MNHNY and CDR2 as SVGAGI (reference sequence). J was trimmed by 5 bases and V by 4 bases; bases with no gene match: 7. CDR3 bases: TGTGCCAGCAGTTGGGCACTAGCGGGAGGGCGGGAGACCCAGTACTTC. The encoded protein is CASSWALAGGRETQYF.

The chain uses TRBV19 and TRBJ1-5, with TRBD1 as a possible D gene (6 bases). Trimming stripped 7 bases from V and 8 bases from J, with 21 bases between. The CDR3 spans 15 residues. CDR1 and CDR2 (germline): LNHDA, SQIVND (reference sequence). Here the CDR3 DNA reads TGTGCCAGTACCACTTTAGGGGAGGGACAAGAGCCCCAGCATTTT. Translating it yields CASTTLGEGQEPQHF.

The rearrangement uses TRBV18 and TRBJ1-5; 9 nucleotides line up with TRBD1. V gave up 5 bases and J gave up 7 bases; unmatched junction bases: 15. CDR1 KGHSH and CDR2 LQKENI come from the germline V gene. CDR3 length: 17 amino acids. CDR3 nucleotide sequence: TGTGCCAGCTCAACCCTAGGATCGGGACAGGGATCACAGCCCCAGCATTTT. It is translated as CASSTLGSGQGSQPQHF.

The count of this clone is one. This chain joins TRBV6-1 and TRBJ1-5; maybe TRBD1 (6 bases). The V and J ends lost 4 bases and 3 bases respectively, with 13 bases between them. CDR1 MNHNS and CDR2 SASEGT come from the germline V gene. There are 15 residues in the CDR3. The CDR3 DNA is TGTGCCAGCAGTGGAGTGGGGGGGCCCAATCAGCCCCAGCATTTT. It codes for CASSGVGGPNQPQHF.

Written as DNA, the CDR3 is TGTGCCGCACCGGGAGGCAAGGGGCTGAACACTGAAGCTTTCTTT. It translates to CAAPGGKGLNTEAFF. The chain joins TRBV6-5 to TRBJ1-1; tentatively, D is TRBD1 (5 bases). CDR1 is MNHEY and CDR2 is SVGAGI in the germline V gene. This CDR3 region has 15 residues. Trimming left V 11 bases short and J 0 bases short, with 19 bases between.

The chain is built from TRBV9 and TRBJ1-1, with TRBD1 matching over 9 bases. CDR1 and CDR2 from the germline V gene are SGDLS and YYNGEE. There are 16 residues in the CDR3. The junction had 10 bases not matched to a gene; V was cut back by 0 bases and J by 7 bases. Written as DNA, the CDR3 is TGTGCCAGCAGCGTAGTAGTGGGACAGGGCGTGAGTGAAGCTTTCTTT. It encodes CASSVVVGQGVSEAFF.

The chain employs TRBV28 and TRBJ1-1; TRBD1 matches at 7 bases. Unmatched junction bases numbered 1, after V lost 4 bases and J lost 11 bases. This CDR3 is built from 10 residues. Germline V gene lookup returns CDR1 MDHEN and CDR2 SYDVKM. In DNA form, the CDR3 reads TGTGCCAGCAGTTCCAGGGGGGCTTTCTTT. Translation gives CASSSRGAFF. The full variable domain, rest sourced from reference TRBV28 and TRBJ1-1, is DVKVTQSSRYLVKRTGEKVFLECVQDMDHENMFWYRQDPGLGLRLIYFSYDVKMKEKGDIPEGYSVSREKKERFSLILESASTNQTSMYLCASSSRGAFFGQGTRLTVV.

This clone was found a few times. The chain combines TRBV12-5 with TRBJ2-7; a possible D gene is TRBD2 (5 bases). Germline V gene data show CDR1 as LGHNT and CDR2 as FRNRAP. Trimming removed 6 bases from V and 0 bases from J, with 18 bases in between. The CDR3 extends over 16 amino acids. The CDR3 region is CASGGMDHGDSYEQYF. DNA for the CDR3: TGTGCTAGTGGAGGAATGGACCACGGGGACTCCTACGAGCAGTACTTC.

The chain joins TRBV29-1 to TRBJ2-2, with 8 bases identical to TRBD2. The CDR3 has 16 residues. J lost 4 bases, V lost 6 bases, and 13 bases had no gene match. Germline V lookup: CDR1 SQVTM, CDR2 ANQGSEA. The CDR3 is CSVRRRSGGRTGELFF. In DNA form, the CDR3 reads TGCAGCGTCCGCCGGAGGAGCGGGGGTCGCACCGGGGAGCTGTTTTTT.

The chain employs TRBV7-2 and TRBJ1-1, with D possibly matching TRBD1 (6 bases). The CDR3 is made up of 13 amino acids. Trimming took 5 bases from V and 7 from J, leaving 14 bases between them. From germline, CDR1 is SGHTA and CDR2 FQGNSA. Here the CDR3 reads CASSRKTGVEAFF. The DNA for the CDR3 is TGTGCCAGCAGCCGAAAGACAGGAGTTGAAGCTTTCTTT.